These 27 T cell receptor beta chains originate from one sample sequenced in a study of identical twins (dated by TCRdb to the mid-2010s). Library construction relied on 5' RACE. The sequencing machine was an Illumina HiSeq 2000. TCRdb's own reprocessing of the public reads used fastp at Q25 and MiXCR and kept productive beta chains. All rows with the same CDR3 protein become a single entry with the most common DNA and genes. The sample yields around 370,000 distinct CDR3 sequences; approximately 8.7% were counted once. Under 9.5% of the sample rests with the top ten. Material for sequencing was naive T cells sorted from blood. The cell subset or site label, as the study defines it: cells isolated with a human naive T-cell isolation kit. The receptors shown here come from a woman in her forties or fifties in good health.

This clonotype was picked up a small number of times. The CDR3 is CASSSTGDGELFF. CDR3 bases: TGTGCCAGCAGTTCGACAGGGGACGGGGAGCTGTTTTTT. The genes are TRBV12-3 or TRBV12-4 and TRBJ2-2; 8 bases map to TRBD1. The CDR3 loop spans 13 amino acids. The J segment lost 7 bases and the V segment lost 4 bases, leaving 2 bases of the junction unmatched.

This clonotype occurred a few times. This chain connects TRBV11-3 to TRBJ2-1; D gene ambiguous. Trimming shortened V by 2 bases and J by 12 bases, and 14 bases separated the two germline ends. The CDR3 is made up of 13 amino acids. In germline, CDR1 is SGHNT, CDR2 YENEEA. The CDR3 DNA follows: TGTGCCAGCAGCTTAAACCGAGCCTCGACGCAGTTCTTC. Translation: CASSLNRASTQFF. Supplemented by reference TRBV11-3 and TRBJ2-1, the full variable domain reads EAGVVQSPRYKIIEKKQPVAFWCNPISGHNTLYWYLQNLGQGPELLIRYENEEAVDDSQLPKDRFSAERLKGVDSTLKIQPAELGDSAVYLCASSLNRASTQFFGPGTRLTVL.

Ten or more counts support this clonotype. The rearrangement uses TRBV12-3 or TRBV12-4 and TRBJ2-1; 9 bases match TRBD2. The CDR3 extends over 15 amino acids. After removal of 5 bases from V and 6 bases from J, the junction contained 8 bases not matched to a gene. For the CDR3, the DNA is TGTGCCAGCAGTCCCGGACTAGCGAGACGCAATGAGCAGTTCTTC. This translates into CASSPGLARRNEQFF.

About this clonotype itself: The junction departs from the called germline gene at one end, perhaps through a read error. The chain is built from TRBV12-3 or TRBV12-4 and TRBJ2-6, with a tentative D call TRBD2 (5 bases). This CDR3 comprises 19 residues. This CDR3 is CASSLALGSLDSGANVLTF. CDR3 bases: TGTGCCAGCAGTCTAGCCCTCGGCAGCCTGGACTCTGGGGCCAACGTCCTGACTTTC.

The rearrangement uses TRBV6-5 and TRBJ2-2; D gene ambiguous. The CDR3 length is 15 residues. Looked up from germline, CDR1 is MNHEY and CDR2 is SVGAGI. V was clipped by 0 bases and J by 6 bases, with 11 bases between them. The DNA of the CDR3 is TGTGCCAGCAGTTACTCGAGTGTTTTTTCCGGGGAGCTGTTTTTT. Translated, it gives CASSYSSVFSGELFF.

The chain joins TRBV18 to TRBJ2-5, with D perhaps matching TRBD1 (6 bases). V was shortened by 3 bases and J by 4 bases, with 18 bases between the two germline ends. Per germline, CDR1 KGHSH and CDR2 LQKENI. This CDR3 spans 16 amino acids. CDR3 loop: CASSPFSGVIAETQYF. The CDR3 nucleotides are TGTGCCAGCTCACCGTTTTCAGGGGTGATCGCAGAGACCCAGTACTTC.

The sample holds many counts of this clonotype. The genes are TRBV27 and TRBJ2-7; D is unclear. Germline CDR1 is MNHEY and CDR2 is SMNVEV (reference sequence). The CDR3 sequence is 14 residues long. The V gene lost 5 bases and the J gene lost 3 bases, with 14 bases spanning the gap. As DNA, the CDR3 is TGTGCCAGCAGTCCGACCAAGATGGGCTACGAGCAGTACGTC. This encodes CASSPTKMGYEQYV.

Concerning this clonotype itself: With a much larger clone just one base away, this may be a read error. The rearrangement joins TRBV29-1 to TRBJ2-5, with D perhaps TRBD1 or TRBD2 (5 bases each). This CDR3 is built from 12 residues. Germline V gene data show CDR1 as SQVTM and CDR2 as ANQGSEA. CDR3 loop: CSVAGTQESQYF. The DNA of the CDR3 is TGCAGCGTTGCAGGGACCCAAGAGAGCCAGTACTTC.

About this clonotype itself: This may be a read error, as it is one base from a much larger clone. The chain carries TRBV7-9 and TRBJ2-1; D uncertain. Germline V CDR1 and CDR2: SEHNR, FQNEAQ (reference sequence). This CDR3 contains 13 residues. V lost 7 bases, J lost 8 bases, and 15 bases lay in between. The CDR3 DNA is TGTGCCAGCACCCTGACTGGCCGGGATGAGCAGTTCTTC. Translation: CASTLTGRDEQFF.

V gene TRBV20-1 combines with J gene TRBJ2-5, with D perhaps being TRBD1 or TRBD2 (6 bases each). The CDR3 extends over 11 amino acids. V was cut by 6 bases and J by 5 bases, with 10 bases left in between. The germline V gene encodes CDR1 DFQATT and CDR2 SNEGSKA (reference sequence). The CDR3 DNA reads as TGCAGTGCGGTAGGGGGGGAGACCCAGTACTTC. Protein sequence: CSAVGGETQYF.

There are a few counts of this clonotype. The chain employs TRBV20-1 and TRBJ1-6; no reliable D call. Germline values: CDR1 DFQATT, CDR2 SNEGSKA (reference sequence). CDR3 length: 14 residues. Trimming shortened V by 0 bases and J by 8 bases, and 11 bases separated the two germline ends. The CDR3 coding sequence is TGCAGTGCTAGAGAGCCCAAACCAGATTCACCCCTCCACTTT. It translates to CSAREPKPDSPLHF.

The rearrangement uses TRBV28 and TRBJ2-6, with D maybe TRBD2 (5 bases). CDR1 MDHEN and CDR2 SYDVKM come from the germline V gene. Deletions cut 9 bases from V and 0 bases from J, with 21 bases between. This CDR3 spans 18 amino acids. In nucleotides, the CDR3 is TGTGCCAGTCTCAGGTTCTCGGGGTCTTACTCTGGGGCCAACGTCCTGACTTTC. Translated: CASLRFSGSYSGANVLTF.

This clonotype appeared many times. This chain connects TRBV14 to TRBJ1-1; the D gene is possibly TRBD1 (5 bases). Germline CDR1 SGHDN, CDR2 FVKESK. The CDR3 loop spans 15 amino acids. With 1 base removed from V and 0 bases from J, the gap between germline ends came to 9 bases. The CDR3 here is CASSQVIGVNTEAFF. As DNA, the CDR3 is TGTGCCAGCAGCCAAGTAATAGGGGTGAACACTGAAGCTTTCTTT.

The chain has TRBV4-1 and TRBJ2-7; tentative D call: TRBD1 (5 bases). V dropped 0 bases and J dropped 2 bases, with 14 bases sitting between them. This CDR3 comprises 16 residues. In germline, CDR1 is MGHRA, CDR2 YSYEKL. The chain's CDR3 is CASSQDKERQTYEQYF. CDR3 nucleotides: TGCGCCAGCAGCCAAGACAAGGAGAGACAGACCTACGAGCAGTACTTC.

The table lists this clonotype with a few counts. This chain connects TRBV12-3 or TRBV12-4 to TRBJ2-6; maybe TRBD1 (6 bases). V lost 9 bases and J lost 2, with 8 bases in between. There are 13 residues in the CDR3. DNA for the CDR3: TGTGCCAGTCGACAGGCTGGGGCCAACGTCCTGACTTTC. Translating gives CASRQAGANVLTF.

This clonotype has a handful of counts. The V gene is TRBV2, the J gene TRBJ2-1; TRBD2 agrees at 13 bases. The CDR3 sequence is 16 residues long. Germline V gene sequence: CDR1 SNHLY, CDR2 FYNNEI. V lost 1 base and J lost 7; bases outside the gene matches: 4. The CDR3 reads CASSEGGLAGENEQFF. The CDR3 DNA reads as TGTGCCAGCAGTGAAGGTGGACTAGCGGGAGAGAATGAGCAGTTCTTC.

This clonotype was picked up a small number of times. The chain recombines TRBV7-8 with TRBJ2-3, with TRBD1 identical over 8 bases. This CDR3 is built from 16 residues. Germline V gene data show CDR1 as SGHVS and CDR2 as FQNEAQ. V lost 4 bases, J lost 4 bases, and 10 bases stayed unmatched. CDR3 amino acids: CASSWNFRGLSDTQYF. In DNA form, the CDR3 reads TGTGCCAGCAGCTGGAATTTCAGGGGGCTCTCAGATACGCAGTATTTT.

This clonotype has a handful of counts. The chain recombines TRBV28 with TRBJ2-1, with 8 bases identical to TRBD1. CDR3 size: 15 residues. Germline lookup yields CDR1 MDHEN and CDR2 SYDVKM. Unmatched junction bases numbered 6, after V lost 6 bases and J lost 2 bases. The DNA of the CDR3 is TGTGCCAGCAGACGGGGGACAGGAGCCTACAATGAGCAGTTCTTC. Its translation is CASRRGTGAYNEQFF. Full variable domain (rest looked up from reference TRBV28 and TRBJ2-1): DVKVTQSSRYLVKRTGEKVFLECVQDMDHENMFWYRQDPGLGLRLIYFSYDVKMKEKGDIPEGYSVSREKKERFSLILESASTNQTSMYLCASRRGTGAYNEQFFGPGTRLTVL.

This clonotype appeared a few times. The chain couples TRBV2 to TRBJ2-3, with a weak D call TRBD2 (7 bases). Germline assignment: CDR1 SNHLY and CDR2 FYNNEI. V dropped 8 bases and J dropped 3 bases, with 15 bases sitting between them. The CDR3 has 14 amino acids. The CDR3 region has the DNA TGTGCCAGCGGATCCCGGGGGGCAACAGATACGCAGTATTTT. Its translation: CASGSRGATDTQYF. Full variable domain (remainder filled in from reference TRBV2 and TRBJ2-3): EPEVTQTPSHQVTQMGQEVILRCVPISNHLYFYWYRQILGQKVEFLVSFYNNEISEKSEIFDDQFSVERPDGSNFTLKIRSTKLEDSAMYFCASGSRGATDTQYFGPGTRLTVL.

The chain couples TRBV4-1 to TRBJ1-2; 8 bases line up with TRBD1. CDR3 length: 15 amino acids. Trimming cost V 4 bases and J 5 bases; bases outside gene matches: 9. Germline CDR1 reads MGHRA; CDR2 reads YSYEKL. CDR3 loop: CASSLNQGAVYGYTF. CDR3 DNA sequence: TGCGCCAGCAGCCTCAATCAGGGGGCGGTTTATGGCTACACCTTC.

This clonotype was observed a few times. The chain carries TRBV11-3 and TRBJ2-5; D possibly corresponds to TRBD1 (6 bases). Per germline, CDR1 SGHNT and CDR2 YENEEA. V lost 5 bases and J 5 bases, leaving 18 bases between the germline ends. CDR3 size: 15 residues. The CDR3 DNA reads as TGTGCCAGCAGCGCGACCTCACAGGGTCGGGAGACCCAGTACTTC. This codes for CASSATSQGRETQYF.

This clonotype showed up just a few times. The chain combines TRBV5-1 with TRBJ2-1; 10 positions match TRBD2. Germline V gene lookup returns CDR1 SGHRS and CDR2 YFSETQ. Unmatched junction bases numbered 16, after V lost 0 bases and J lost 4 bases. The CDR3 runs 20 residues. The CDR3 loop reads CASSLGVGASGRLGYNEQFF. CDR3 nucleotide sequence: TGCGCCAGCAGCTTGGGGGTCGGGGCTAGCGGGAGATTGGGATACAATGAGCAGTTCTTC.

This clonotype occurred a few times. J is TRBJ2-7 and V is TRBV28; weak D call: TRBD1 (5 bases). Germline loops: CDR1 MDHEN, CDR2 SYDVKM. The V and J ends lost 8 bases and 0 bases respectively, with 17 bases between them. The CDR3 is 15 residues long. For the CDR3, the DNA is TGTGCCAGCGCCATGGGGCCCCCAAGCTCCTACGAGCAGTACGTC. Translation gives CASAMGPPSSYEQYV.

The V gene is TRBV10-1, the J gene TRBJ1-5, with 11 bases aligning to TRBD1. Trimming cost V 10 bases and J 6 bases; bases outside gene matches: 11. Germline V gene lookup returns CDR1 WNHNN and CDR2 SYGVQD (reference sequence). CDR3 length: 15 residues. The CDR3 sequence is CATSPGQGAVQPQHF. CDR3 nucleotide sequence: TGCGCCACCTCCCCCGGACAGGGGGCGGTTCAGCCCCAGCATTTT.

The chain uses TRBV5-1 and TRBJ2-1; tentatively, D is TRBD2 (6 bases). The V end lost 3 bases, the J end lost 9 bases, and 13 bases lay between the germline ends. CDR1 SGHRS and CDR2 YFSETQ come from the germline V gene. This CDR3 region has 13 residues. CDR3 sequence: CASSSTPGGEQFF. The CDR3 DNA follows: TGCGCCAGCAGCTCAACCCCCGGGGGTGAGCAGTTCTTC. The entire variable domain, with the rest obtained from reference TRBV5-1 and TRBJ2-1, is as follows: KAGVTQTPRYLIKTRGQQVTLSCSPISGHRSVSWYQQTPGQGLQFLFEYFSETQRNKGNFPGRFSGRQFSNSRSEMNVSTLELGDSALYLCASSSTPGGEQFFGPGTRLTVL.

This clonotype was picked up a small number of times. V is TRBV6-6 and J is TRBJ2-1; the D gene is possibly TRBD2 (7 bases). Germline V gene data show CDR1 as MNHNY and CDR2 as SVGAGI (reference sequence). Between the trimmed V and J ends, which lost 0 bases and 6 bases, there was a span of 18 bases. This CDR3 comprises 17 residues. As DNA, the CDR3 is TGTGCCAGCAGTTACTCCCTAGGGGGGGGCGGGAGCAATGAGCAGTTCTTC. Protein: CASSYSLGGGGSNEQFF.

This chain links TRBV20-1 with TRBJ1-1, with 9 nucleotides matching TRBD1. The CDR3 has 15 amino acids. Per germline, CDR1 DFQATT and CDR2 SNEGSKA (reference sequence). V shed 5 bases, J shed 1 base, and the junction held 8 bases outside the gene matches. This CDR3 reads CSAVTGTGPNTEAFF. CDR3 DNA: TGCAGTGCTGTAACCGGGACAGGGCCGAACACTGAAGCTTTCTTT.